This T cell receptor (beta chain) derives from a study of T cells after yellow fever vaccination. Study background: SMART-Seq v4 Ultra Low Input served to prepare low-cell-number fractions.

This CDR3 contains 15 residues. The V end lost 0 bases, the J end lost 10 bases, and 13 bases lay between the germline ends. Germline loops: CDR1 MRHNA, CDR2 SNTAGT. MiXCR, run by TCRdb on the 5' RACE reads, gives a single entry per CDR3 protein. Counted here are 450,000 to 550,000 distinct CDR3 sequences, roughly 22% occurring once; the ten biggest clones make up about 16%. Findings of the study overall: Post-booster repertoires contained most primary-vaccination clones again (approximately 97% CD4, roughly 90% CD8). The bulk population could contribute abundant contaminating clonotypes to FACS-sorted repertoires.

This clonotype was seen a few times. The antigen is not known. The TCR was taken from a man between 18 and 35 years old who received the YFV17D yellow fever vaccine. The sequencing used PBMCs, collected about 20 days after the first yellow fever vaccination. V gene TRBV6-4 combines with J gene TRBJ1-6; a weak D match, TRBD1 (6 bases). The CDR3 DNA reads TGTGCCAGCAGTGACTCAGGGGGAAGGGGATCACCCCTCCACTTT. Its protein is CASSDSGGRGSPLHF.